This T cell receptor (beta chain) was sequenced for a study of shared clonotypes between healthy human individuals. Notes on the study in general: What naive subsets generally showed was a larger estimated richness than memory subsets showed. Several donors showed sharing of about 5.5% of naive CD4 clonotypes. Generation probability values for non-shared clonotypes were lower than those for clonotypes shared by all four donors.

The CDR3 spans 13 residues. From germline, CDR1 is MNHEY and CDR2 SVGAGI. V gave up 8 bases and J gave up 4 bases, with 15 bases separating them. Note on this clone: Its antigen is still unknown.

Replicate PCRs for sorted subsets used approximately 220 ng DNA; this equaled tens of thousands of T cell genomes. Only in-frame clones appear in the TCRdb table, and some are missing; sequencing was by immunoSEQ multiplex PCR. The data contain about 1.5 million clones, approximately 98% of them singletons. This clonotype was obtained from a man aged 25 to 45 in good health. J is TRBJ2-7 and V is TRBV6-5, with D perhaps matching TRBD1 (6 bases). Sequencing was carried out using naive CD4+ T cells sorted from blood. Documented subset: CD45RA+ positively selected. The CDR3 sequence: CASGINQGYEQYF. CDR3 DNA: TGTGCCAGCGGCATAAACCAGGGGTACGAGCAGTACTTC.